This T cell receptor (beta chain) was sequenced in a study of OX40 agonist ivuxolimab in advanced cancers. Study-wide context: Ivuxolimab is a fully human IgG2 antibody that activates OX40 (CD134). Among those treated, three patients had partial responses, one with hepatocellular carcinoma and two with cutaneous melanoma.

CDR1 and CDR2 (germline): MGHRA, YSYEKL. The germline V and J ends were trimmed by 2 bases and 0 bases, with 8 bases remaining between them. CDR3 length: 15 amino acids. The table came from immunoSEQ multiplex PCR; TCRdb's copy has only in-frame clones and leaves some out. The table includes around 62,000 clones, 89% detected once. The source of this sequence is an adult with an advanced solid tumor such as melanoma, head and neck, liver or kidney cancer. The input for sequencing was CD4+ or CD8+ T cells sorted from blood, taken in a trial of the OX40 agonist ivuxolimab. The chain uses TRBV4-1 and TRBJ1-3, with D unresolved. The CDR3 sequence is CASSQPRSSGNTIYF. CDR3 nucleotides: TGCGCCAGCAGCCAACCCCGAAGCTCTGGAAACACCATATATTTT.